One and the same sample provided the 27 T cell receptor beta chains below, sequenced in a study of shared clonotypes between healthy human individuals. Produced via immunoSEQ multiplex PCR; TCRdb's table is partial and in-frame only. The sample carries over a million clones, around three quarters recorded once. Input material: memory CD4+ T cells from PBMCs. Indicated subset: CD45RA-negative fraction. These receptors originate from a man between 18 and 29 years old in good health. Some clones in this sample may be carry-over from other donors' samples.

The chain has TRBV5-1 and TRBJ2-4; D possibly corresponds to TRBD1 (6 bases). Germline CDR1 SGHRS, CDR2 YFSETQ. V was pared by 5 bases and J by 0 bases, with 12 bases between. CDR3 length equals 15 residues. DNA of the CDR3: TGCGCCAGCAGAGAAGGGGGATTAGCCAAAAACATTCAGTACTTC. Translation: CASREGGLAKNIQYF.

The V gene is TRBV5-1, the J gene TRBJ1-2, with D possibly TRBD1 on 5 matching bases. From germline, CDR1 is SGHRS and CDR2 YFSETQ. The CDR3 sequence is 19 residues long. Trimming pared 0 bases from V and 8 bases from J, leaving 29 bases between. CDR3 in amino acids: CASSLAPWGLGITSYGYTF. As DNA, the CDR3 is TGCGCCAGCAGCTTGGCCCCTTGGGGGTTAGGGATCACTTCCTACGGCTACACCTTC.

The chain uses TRBV7-3 and TRBJ2-1; 10 bases are a match to TRBD2. The CDR3 is 13 amino acids. J was trimmed by 6 bases and V by 6 bases; bases with no gene match: 2. Germline V gives CDR1 SGHTA, CDR2 FQGTGA. The CDR3 DNA reads as TGTGCCAGCAGGGCTAGCGGGAGCAATGAGCAGTTCTTC. Its protein is CASRASGSNEQFF.

The chain has TRBV19 and TRBJ2-7; 8 nucleotides line up with TRBD2. The CDR3 runs to 14 residues. In germline, CDR1 is LNHDA, CDR2 SQIVND (reference sequence). V was clipped by 3 bases and J by 5 bases; unmatched bases: 6. The CDR3 protein is CASSIRLAGHEQYF. The DNA of the CDR3 is TGTGCCAGTAGTATCCGGCTAGCGGGCCACGAGCAGTACTTC.

The gene calls are TRBV2 and TRBJ2-7; 10 bases align to TRBD2. Germline CDR1 and CDR2: SNHLY and FYNNEI. Trimming cost V 4 bases and J 2 bases; bases outside gene matches: 11. The CDR3 totals 17 residues. The CDR3 region has the DNA TGTGCCAGCAGTGTCGAGCGGGAGGGCCAGAGGACCTACGAGCAGTACTTC. Its translation is CASSVEREGQRTYEQYF.

This chain uses TRBV5-1 with TRBJ1-4; D not resolved. V lost 0 bases to trimming and J lost 6 bases, with 9 bases between them. The CDR3 totals 14 residues. CDR1 SGHRS and CDR2 YFSETQ come from the germline V gene. The CDR3 nucleotides read TGCGCCAGCAGCTTGGAACATGGGGATGAAAAACTGTTTTTT. Encoded protein: CASSLEHGDEKLFF.

This clone was detected a few times. The chain joins TRBV7-9 to TRBJ2-3; no clear D. V was cut by 1 base and J by 1 base, with 3 bases left in between. Germline values: CDR1 SEHNR, CDR2 FQNEAQ (reference sequence). This CDR3 contains 13 residues. The CDR3 region has the DNA TGTGCCAGCAGCTTAGACGGCACAGATACGCAGTATTTT. It yields the protein CASSLDGTDTQYF.

This chain connects TRBV6-1 to TRBJ2-2; 7 positions agree with TRBD2. Per the germline V gene, CDR1 is MNHNS and CDR2 is SASEGT. V trimming: 3 bases; J trimming: 6 bases; junction bases outside the gene matches: 4. The CDR3 is made up of 14 amino acids. The CDR3 nucleotides read TGTGCCAGCAGTGAGGGAGGGGTGCCCGGGGAGCTGTTTTTT. Protein sequence: CASSEGGVPGELFF.

The V call is TRBV4-1, the J call TRBJ2-1; 8 bases line up with TRBD1. The V gene end was trimmed by 6 bases and the J gene end by 0 bases; junction bases not matched to a gene: 4. From germline, CDR1 is MGHRA and CDR2 YSYEKL. This CDR3 has 15 amino acids. CDR3 loop: CASSRTGSSYNEQFF. In DNA, the CDR3 is TGCGCCAGCAGTCGGACAGGGAGCTCCTACAATGAGCAGTTCTTC.

This chain uses TRBV18 with TRBJ2-2; unclear D gene. Germline-derived CDR1 and CDR2 are KGHSH and LQKENI. With 5 bases removed from V and 1 base from J, the gap between germline ends came to 8 bases. CDR3 length equals 14 residues. CDR3 DNA: TGTGCCAGCTCATCTGGGTTGAACACCGGGGAGCTGTTTTTT. This translates into CASSSGLNTGELFF.

This clone appeared a few times. The rearrangement joins TRBV6-5 to TRBJ2-7; TRBD1 matches at 8 bases. Unmatched junction bases numbered 3, after V lost 1 base and J lost 7 bases. The CDR3 runs to 13 residues. Germline V gene sequence: CDR1 MNHEY, CDR2 SVGAGI. The CDR3 sequence is CASSYFTGGEQYF. The CDR3, as DNA: TGTGCCAGCAGTTACTTTACAGGGGGGGAGCAGTACTTC.

The CDR3 bases are TGTGCCAGCAGTAACTCGCAGGGAACCAACTATGGCTACACCTTC. It yields the protein CASSNSQGTNYGYTF. This chain connects TRBV2 to TRBJ1-2; D is perhaps TRBD1 (5 bases). In germline, CDR1 is SNHLY, CDR2 FYNNEI. The CDR3 contains 15 residues. V was clipped by 5 bases and J by 2 bases, with 15 bases between them.

V gene TRBV4-1 combines with J gene TRBJ2-7; 11 bases line up with TRBD2. CDR1 and CDR2 from the germline V gene are MGHRA and YSYEKL. CDR3 length equals 17 residues. V lost 4 bases to trimming and J lost 3 bases; unmatched junction nucleotides: 11. CDR3 nucleotide sequence: TGCGCCAGCAGCCGTGATCACCTAGCGGGAGGCCGCTACGAGCAGTACTTC. Protein sequence: CASSRDHLAGGRYEQYF.

This clone occurred once. The chain joins TRBV28 to TRBJ2-7, with 15 nucleotides matching TRBD2. The CDR3 extends over 18 amino acids. Germline values: CDR1 MDHEN, CDR2 SYDVKM. Losses at the gene ends were 4 bases for V and 0 bases for J; bases not matched to a gene: 7. As DNA, the CDR3 is TGTGCCAGCAGTTCGCACGGGACTAGCGGGAGGAGCTCCTACGAGCAGTACTTC. This translates into CASSSHGTSGRSSYEQYF.

In this sample, this clone turned up a few times. The rearrangement uses TRBV11-3 and TRBJ2-2, with D possibly matching TRBD2 (6 bases). This CDR3 has 13 amino acids. Per the germline V gene, CDR1 is SGHNT and CDR2 is YENEEA. V shed 5 bases and J shed 7 bases, with 11 bases lying between them. The chain's CDR3 is CASSPGLGGELFF. Here the CDR3 DNA reads TGTGCCAGCAGCCCGGGACTGGGCGGGGAGCTGTTTTTT.

Comments on this clone: An end of the junction does not agree with germline; a read error may underlie this. The V call is TRBV7-9, the J call TRBJ2-5, with D tentatively TRBD1 (6 bases). Germline values: CDR1 SEHNR, CDR2 FQNEAQ (reference sequence). CDR3 size: 13 residues. This CDR3 reads CASGFRGAETQYF. DNA for the CDR3: TGTGCCAGCGGCTTCAGGGGAGCGGAGACCCAGTACTTC. The full variable domain, its missing parts supplied by reference TRBV7-9 and TRBJ2-5, is DTGVSQNPRHKITKRGQNVTFRCDPISEHNRLYWYRQTLGQGPEFLTYFQNEAQLEKSRLLSDRFSAERPKGSFSTLEIQRTEQGDSAMYLCASGFRGAETQYFGPGTRLLVL.

As DNA, the CDR3 is TGTGCCAGCAGCCTGAGGCAGGATAATGAAAAACTGTTTTTT. This sequence encodes CASSLRQDNEKLFF. This chain uses TRBV7-9 with TRBJ1-4; D ambiguous. Looked up from germline, CDR1 is SEHNR and CDR2 is FQNEAQ (reference sequence). The CDR3 contains 14 residues. The V gene lost 5 bases and the J gene lost 4 bases, with 11 bases spanning the gap. Full variable domain (outside the CDR3, taken from reference TRBV7-9 and TRBJ1-4): DTGVSQNPRHKITKRGQNVTFRCDPISEHNRLYWYRQTLGQGPEFLTYFQNEAQLEKSRLLSDRFSAERPKGSFSTLEIQRTEQGDSAMYLCASSLRQDNEKLFFGSGTQLSVL.

This clone has a single count. The V gene is TRBV28, the J gene TRBJ1-5, with D tentatively TRBD1 (6 bases). V was trimmed by 10 bases and J by 2 bases, leaving 18 bases between them. Germline lookup yields CDR1 MDHEN and CDR2 SYDVKM. The CDR3 loop spans 15 amino acids. The chain's CDR3 is CAIPGTGTGNQPQHF. CDR3 DNA: TGTGCCATCCCAGGAACAGGGACGGGCAATCAGCCCCAGCATTTT.

This chain uses TRBV30 with TRBJ2-7, with 7 bases lining up with TRBD1. This CDR3 is 14 amino acids long. The ends lost 3 bases at V and 4 bases at J; junction bases unmatched: 9. The germline CDR1 and CDR2 sequences are GTSNPN and SVGIG (reference sequence). CDR3 loop: CAWRPQGSRYEQYF. CDR3 coding DNA: TGTGCCTGGAGGCCACAGGGGAGTAGGTACGAGCAGTACTTC.

This chain links TRBV2 with TRBJ2-4; 8 bases are a match to TRBD1. Germline assignment: CDR1 SNHLY and CDR2 FYNNEI. V trimming: 5 bases; J trimming: 7 bases; junction bases outside the gene matches: 1. The CDR3 extends over 12 amino acids. The CDR3, as DNA: TGTGCCAGCAGTAGACAGGGGAACATTCAGTACTTC. It is translated as CASSRQGNIQYF. Drawing the rest from reference TRBV2 and TRBJ2-4, the complete variable domain is EPEVTQTPSHQVTQMGQEVILRCVPISNHLYFYWYRQILGQKVEFLVSFYNNEISEKSEIFDDQFSVERPDGSNFTLKIRSTKLEDSAMYFCASSRQGNIQYFGAGTRLSVL.

The chain has TRBV19 and TRBJ1-1, with 8 bases aligning to TRBD1. Trimming removed 5 bases from V and 7 bases from J; junction bases left unmatched: 6. The CDR3 is 13 residues long. In germline, CDR1 is LNHDA, CDR2 SQIVND (reference sequence). This CDR3 reads CASSRQGAIEAFF. The CDR3 coding sequence is TGTGCCAGTAGTCGTCAGGGGGCTATTGAAGCTTTCTTT.

The chain employs TRBV14 and TRBJ2-7, with 14 bases matching TRBD2. CDR1 and CDR2 (germline): SGHDN, FVKESK. The CDR3 runs to 16 residues. Germline trimming cut 1 base from V and 4 bases from J; bases unmatched to any gene: 3. The CDR3 spells CASSQAGLAGVYEQYF. DNA of the CDR3: TGTGCCAGCAGCCAAGCGGGACTAGCGGGAGTGTACGAGCAGTACTTC. The entire variable domain, with the rest obtained from reference TRBV14 and TRBJ2-7, is as follows: EAGVTQFPSHSVIEKGQTVTLRCDPISGHDNLYWYRRVMGKEIKFLLHFVKESKQDESGMPNNRFLAERTGGTYSTLKVQPAELEDSGVYFCASSQAGLAGVYEQYFGPGTRLTVT.

In this sample, this clone turned up once. This chain connects TRBV7-2 to TRBJ1-2; 8 bases line up with TRBD1. The V gene's germline CDR1 is SGHTA and CDR2 FQGNSA. The CDR3 has 13 residues. The junction had 4 bases not matched to a gene; V was cut back by 4 bases and J by 6 bases. As DNA, the CDR3 is TGTGCCAGCAGCTCCCGGACAGGGAATGGCTACACCTTC. Amino acids: CASSSRTGNGYTF.

This chain links TRBV27 with TRBJ1-2; D call uncertain. CDR1 and CDR2 (germline): MNHEY, SMNVEV (reference sequence). V dropped 4 bases and J dropped 4 bases, with 16 bases sitting between them. The CDR3 covers 15 residues. CDR3: CASSSKAQEVYGYTF. CDR3 sequence (DNA): TGTGCCAGCAGTTCGAAAGCTCAGGAAGTCTATGGCTACACCTTC.

The rearrangement uses TRBV5-1 and TRBJ2-2; possible D gene TRBD1, 5 bases. The germline V gene has CDR1 SGHRS and CDR2 YFSETQ. V dropped 2 bases and J dropped 5 bases, with 16 bases sitting between them. The CDR3 is 16 residues long. The CDR3 sequence is CASSLMIGAGTGELFF. The CDR3 DNA reads TGCGCCAGCAGCTTAATGATTGGGGCAGGAACCGGGGAGCTGTTTTTT. Variable domain in full (rest from reference TRBV5-1 and TRBJ2-2): KAGVTQTPRYLIKTRGQQVTLSCSPISGHRSVSWYQQTPGQGLQFLFEYFSETQRNKGNFPGRFSGRQFSNSRSEMNVSTLELGDSALYLCASSLMIGAGTGELFFGEGSRLTVL.

As regards this clone: The likely explanation is a read error, given a far larger clone one base away. Different DNA sequences within this sample yield the same CDR3. The chain is built from TRBV2 and TRBJ1-1, with D unclear. V lost 6 bases and J 0 bases, leaving 2 bases between the germline ends. There are 11 residues in the CDR3. Germline V lookup: CDR1 SNHLY, CDR2 FYNNEI. The CDR3 sequence is CASRLNTEAFF. The CDR3 DNA reads as TGTGCCAGCAGATTGAACACTGAAGCTTTCTTT.

The V call is TRBV10-2, the J call TRBJ2-7; D is possibly TRBD2 (6 bases). The V and J ends lost 5 bases and 4 bases respectively, with 21 bases between them. Germline-derived CDR1 and CDR2 are WSHSY and SAAADI. The CDR3 runs 16 residues. CDR3 DNA sequence: TGCGCCAGCAGTCGTGGGGGGTTCGACAGCCAATACGAGCAGTACTTC. Amino acid sequence: CASSRGGFDSQYEQYF.